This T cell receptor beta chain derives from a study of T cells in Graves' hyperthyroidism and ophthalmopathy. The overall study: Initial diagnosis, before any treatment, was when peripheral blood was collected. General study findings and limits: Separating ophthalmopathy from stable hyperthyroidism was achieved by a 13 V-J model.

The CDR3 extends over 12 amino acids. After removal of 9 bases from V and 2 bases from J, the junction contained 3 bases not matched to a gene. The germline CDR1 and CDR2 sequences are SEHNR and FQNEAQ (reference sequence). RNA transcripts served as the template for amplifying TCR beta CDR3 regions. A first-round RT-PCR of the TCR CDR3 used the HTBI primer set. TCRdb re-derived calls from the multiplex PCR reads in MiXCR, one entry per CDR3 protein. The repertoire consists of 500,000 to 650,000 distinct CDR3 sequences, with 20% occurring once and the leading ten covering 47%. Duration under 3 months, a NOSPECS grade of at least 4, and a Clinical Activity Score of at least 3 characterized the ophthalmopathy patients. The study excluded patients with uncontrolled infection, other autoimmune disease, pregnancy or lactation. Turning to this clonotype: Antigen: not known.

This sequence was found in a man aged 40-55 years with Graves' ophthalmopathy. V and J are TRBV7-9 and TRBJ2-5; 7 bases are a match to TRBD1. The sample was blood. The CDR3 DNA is TGTGCCAGTACGACAGGGCAAGAGACCCAGTACTTC. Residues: CASTTGQETQYF.